This T cell receptor beta chain comes out of a study of CD8 T cells in ankylosing spondylitis. General study findings and limits: There was reportedly significant enrichment of clones that were disease-linked in matched ankylosing spondylitis synovial fluid. The study identified a TCR beta motif of several highly homologous variants that appeared characteristic of ankylosing spondylitis blood.

Concerning this clonotype: What it recognizes is unknown.

Germline V gene data show CDR1 as SGHTA and CDR2 as FQGNSA. CDR3 length: 14 residues. Trimming stripped 4 bases from V and 9 bases from J, with 19 bases between. TCRdb re-derived calls from the 5' RACE reads in MiXCR, one entry per CDR3 protein. This sample carries around 770,000 distinct CDR3 sequences, under 20% of them seen once, and the ten largest clones take about 20%. Sequencing was carried out using blood, either unsorted or a sorted T cell fraction (not recorded which). This clonotype originated in a male donor with ankylosing spondylitis. This chain links TRBV7-2 with TRBJ2-7; D uncertain. The DNA of the CDR3 is TGTGCCAGCAGCTCGCCAGTAAACTACGAGTGGCAGTACTTC. Translated: CASSSPVNYEWQYF.